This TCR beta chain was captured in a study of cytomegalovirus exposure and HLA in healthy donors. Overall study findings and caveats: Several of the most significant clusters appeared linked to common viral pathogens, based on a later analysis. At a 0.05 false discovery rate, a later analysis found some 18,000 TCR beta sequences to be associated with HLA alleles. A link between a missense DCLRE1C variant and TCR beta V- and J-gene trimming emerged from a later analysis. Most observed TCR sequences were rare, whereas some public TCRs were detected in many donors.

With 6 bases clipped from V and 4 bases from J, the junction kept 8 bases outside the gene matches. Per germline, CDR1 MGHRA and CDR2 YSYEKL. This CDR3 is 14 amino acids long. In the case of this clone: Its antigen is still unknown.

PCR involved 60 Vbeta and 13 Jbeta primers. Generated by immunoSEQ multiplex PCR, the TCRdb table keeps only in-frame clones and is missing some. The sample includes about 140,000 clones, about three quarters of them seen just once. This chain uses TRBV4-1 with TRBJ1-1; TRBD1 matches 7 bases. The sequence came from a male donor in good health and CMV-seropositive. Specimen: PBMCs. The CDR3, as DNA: TGCGCCAGCAGTCCCGGGACAGTGGGCACTGAAGCTTTCTTT. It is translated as CASSPGTVGTEAFF.